This T cell receptor beta chain was identified during a study of T-cell memory formation after mild COVID-19. TCR alpha and TCR beta cDNA libraries carrying sample barcodes and UMIs were produced by 5'RACE using constant-segment primers. TCRdb redid the calling of the 5' RACE reads with MiXCR, one entry per CDR3 protein. Found here are about 250,000 distinct CDR3 sequences, just over 15% of them singletons; the top ten hold around 2%. Of note for this clonotype: Its antigen is currently unknown.

Study observations and caveats: Memory cells collected pre-infection included some clones that later responded, suggesting cross-reactive memory joined. Clones from the second wave (peaking day 37) had unconfirmed SARS-CoV-2 specificity. CD4+ contracting clones lay mainly in CM and EM, CD8+ ones in EMRA.

Germline V gives CDR1 SQVTM, CDR2 ANQGSEA. This CDR3 is built from 12 residues. With 6 bases removed from V and 10 bases from J, the gap between germline ends came to 18 bases. Input material: PBMCs or a T cell subset sorted from them (not recorded which). The origin of this receptor is an adult woman who had mild COVID-19 (a few samples of this study predate the infection). Cell type and time point are not known. This chain uses TRBV29-1 with TRBJ1-1; maybe TRBD1 (5 bases). The CDR3 DNA reads TGCAGCGTAGACCGGGACCCCGCGGGAGCTTTCTTT. It is translated as CSVDRDPAGAFF.